These T cell receptor beta chains were read from a single sample in a study of Ad26.COV2.S vaccination and SARS-CoV-2 variants. The protocol was immunoSEQ multiplex PCR, while the TCRdb copy is restricted to in-frame clones and leaves out a portion. In the table there are 440,000 or so clones, around 93% of which are singletons. The sequencing here drew on peripheral blood, taken in a trial of Ad26.COV2.S vaccine versus placebo. The receptors come from a person aged 18-65 years who received the Ad26.COV2.S COVID-19 vaccine or a placebo. Both conserved end residues are part of each CDR3. A D gene is named only where the DNA matches it firmly. Clone sizes are given selectively: once, few, many, or a class where the clone is expanded.

V gene	D gene	clone size	J gene	CDR3 DNA	CDR3 protein
TRBV30	-	-	TRBJ2-5	TGTGCCTGGAGATCCGTAACGCGGGGACAAGAGACCCAGTACTTC	CAWRSVTRGQETQYF
TRBV18	-	-	TRBJ2-1	TGTGCCAGCTCACTCCTCCTTCGCGCCGAGCAGTTCTTC	CASSLLLRAEQFF
TRBV12-3/TRBV12-4	-	-	TRBJ1-6	TGTGCCAGCAGTTTAGCTTTAAATTCACCCCTCCACTTT	CASSLALNSPLHF
TRBV9	TRBD1	few	TRBJ2-7	TGTGCCAGCAGCCTAGGACAGGACATACTCTACGAGCAGTACTTC	CASSLGQDILYEQYF
TRBV6-5	-	-	TRBJ2-2	TGTGCCAGTCGGTGGGGGGCCCTCACCGGGGAGCTGTTTTTT	CASRWGALTGELFF
TRBV5-1	-	-	TRBJ1-1	TGCGCCAGCAGCTCCCGGGGAAACACTGAAGCTTTCTTT	CASSSRGNTEAFF
TRBV5-1	-	-	TRBJ2-1	TGCGCCAGCAGCCCTGGACTAAGCTCCTACAATGAGCAGTTCTTC	CASSPGLSSYNEQFF
TRBV6-5	-	-	TRBJ2-7	TGTGCCAGCAGATCGACGATCCGCTACGAGCAGTACTTC	CASRSTIRYEQYF
TRBV29-1	TRBD2	-	TRBJ2-7	TGCAGCGTTGGGTCTAGCGGGGGCCCAACGACTTACGAGCAGTACTTC	CSVGSSGGPTTYEQYF
TRBV4-1	-	-	TRBJ1-1	TGCGCCAGCAGCCTCTCTGAGGGACGGCCGAACACTGAAGCTTTCTTT	CASSLSEGRPNTEAFF
TRBV5-1	TRBD1	-	TRBJ1-1	TGCGCCAGCAGCTGGGGGGACAGGGGGACGAACACTGAAGCTTTCTTT	CASSWGDRGTNTEAFF
TRBV7-9	TRBD1	-	TRBJ2-2	TGTGCCATCCCGGACAGGGGAGGAAACACCGGGGAGCTGTTTTTT	CAIPDRGGNTGELFF
TRBV4-3	-	-	TRBJ1-2	TGCGCCAGCAGCCTTGGGGGGCCTGACTATGGCTACACCTTC	CASSLGGPDYGYTF
TRBV6-5	-	-	TRBJ2-1	TGTGCCAGCTATAAGAGTTGGGGGGCAACCTATGAGCAGTTCTTC	CASYKSWGATYEQFF
TRBV28	-	-	TRBJ1-5	TGTGCCAGCCTTTCGGGGGAGGTGGATAGCAATCAGCCCCAGCATTTT	CASLSGEVDSNQPQHF
TRBV5-1	-	-	TRBJ1-4	TGCGCCAGCTGTCCCGGGTGGATTTATTCGGAGACCGAAAATGAAAAACTGTTTTTT	CASCPGWIYSETENEKLFF
TRBV11-2	-	-	TRBJ2-5	TGTGCCAGCAACCCAGGAGGACTACGGCAAGAGACCCAGTACTTC	CASNPGGLRQETQYF
TRBV6-5	-	-	TRBJ2-7	TGTGCCAGCAGTTACCCTGGGTCCTACGAGCAGTACTTC	CASSYPGSYEQYF
TRBV27	-	-	TRBJ1-6	TGTGCCAGCAGTGACTTCCGGGATCAGAATTCACCCCTCCACTTT	CASSDFRDQNSPLHF
TRBV3-1/TRBV3-2	-	-	TRBJ1-1	TGTGCCAGCAGCCAAGAGATCACCTGGGGGGGCAATGTGGACACTGAAGCTTTCTTT	CASSQEITWGGNVDTEAFF
TRBV4-1	-	-	TRBJ2-3	TGCGCCAGCAGCCAAGTCGGGGTCACAGATACGCAGTATTTT	CASSQVGVTDTQYF
TRBV28	TRBD1	-	TRBJ1-5	TGTGCCAGCAGTTTCTCGACAGGGCCTATTTCCTATAGCAATCAGCCCCAGCATTTT	CASSFSTGPISYSNQPQHF
TRBV11-3	TRBD1	-	TRBJ2-5	TGTGCCAGCAGCTCATGGGACAGCCAAGAGACCCAGTACTTC	CASSSWDSQETQYF
TRBV27	-	once	TRBJ2-2	TGTGCCAGCAGTTCTTGGACAGAGAACACCGGGGAGCTGTTTTTT	CASSSWTENTGELFF
TRBV9	-	-	TRBJ1-2	TGTGCCAGCAGCGTAGGCGGCGGGGACTATGGCTACACCTTC	CASSVGGGDYGYTF
TRBV10-2	TRBD1	-	TRBJ2-7	TGCGCCAGCAGTGACGGGACAGGGAACGAGCAGTACTTC	CASSDGTGNEQYF
TRBV2	TRBD1	-	TRBJ2-1	TGTGCCAGCAGTGAAGCGGGAACAGGGGGCGAGAATGAGCAGTTCTTC	CASSEAGTGGENEQFF
TRBV7-9	-	few	TRBJ2-7	TGTGCCAGCAGCTTACTGGGTTACGAGCAGTACTTC	CASSLLGYEQYF
TRBV30	-	-	TRBJ2-3	TGTGCCTGGAGTGTACTCTCACTAGAGCGGTCGGATACGCAGTATTTT	CAWSVLSLERSDTQYF
TRBV5-4	-	-	TRBJ2-4	TGTGCCAGCAGCTCGTCAAACCCTGCCAAAAACATTCAGTACTTC	CASSSSNPAKNIQYF
TRBV7-6	-	-	TRBJ1-1	TGTGCCAGCAGACCAGTTCGGGGAAAAAAGGGAACTGAAGCTTTCTTT	CASRPVRGKKGTEAFF
TRBV29-1	-	once	TRBJ2-7	TGCAGCGTTGCGGCAGGGACCTACGAGCAGTACTTC	CSVAAGTYEQYF
TRBV6-5	-	-	TRBJ1-2	TGTGCCAGCAGCGCTACAGTGCTGGAGGATGGCTACACCTTC	CASSATVLEDGYTF
TRBV24-1	TRBD1	-	TRBJ1-2	TGTGCCACCAGTGATCGTGACAGGGCCTCTCTTCCCCGCTATGGCTACACCTTC	CATSDRDRASLPRYGYTF
TRBV7-9	-	-	TRBJ1-6	TGTGCCAGCAGCCTAAACAGGGTCAAAGATTCCTATAATTCACCCCTCCACTTT	CASSLNRVKDSYNSPLHF
TRBV9	TRBD1	-	TRBJ2-1	TGTGCCAGCAGCGCGTCCAGGTACCGGGACAGGGGCACCTACAATGAGCAGTTCTTC	CASSASRYRDRGTYNEQFF
TRBV25-1	-	-	TRBJ2-7	TGTGCCAGCAGTGAAGGTCTCTACGAGCAGTACTTC	CASSEGLYEQYF